The 20 T cell receptor beta chains listed next were all sequenced from one sample in a study of cytomegalovirus exposure and HLA in healthy donors (dated by TCRdb to about 2017). Library preparation used the immunoSEQ multiplex PCR assay. The source is immuneACCESS, and TCRdb retained only in-frame sequences with V and J called. Part of the clones is not carried over; for the studies checked, unresolved V genes explain less than half of this, and the remainder is unexplained. The sample table contains tens of thousands of clones; only one count was recorded for around 81% of them. Around 2.9% of the sample rests with the top ten. Sequencing was performed on PBMCs. These receptors all come from a man between 25 and 39 years old in good health and CMV-seronegative.

The DNA for the CDR3 is TGTGCCAGCAGTTTTGCCGGGTCTACCTACGAGCAGTACGTC. Amino acids: CASSFAGSTYEQYV. This chain connects TRBV27 to TRBJ2-7; D not certain. Looked up from germline, CDR1 is MNHEY and CDR2 is SMNVEV (reference sequence). Trimming removed 3 bases at V and 2 bases at J, with 11 bases between. CDR3 size: 14 residues.

This rearrangement joins TRBV7-6 to TRBJ2-6, with TRBD2 matching 7 bases. Per germline, CDR1 SGHVS and CDR2 FNYEAQ. The CDR3 contains 16 residues. Unmatched junction bases numbered 4, after V lost 3 bases and J lost 2 bases. The CDR3 coding sequence is TGTGCCAGCAGCTTGCGGGGGATCCCTGGGGCCAACGTCCTGACTTTC. Translation gives CASSLRGIPGANVLTF. The full variable domain, rest sourced from reference TRBV7-6 and TRBJ2-6, is GAGVSQSPRYKVTKRGQDVALRCDPISGHVSLYWYRQALGQGPEFLTYFNYEAQQDKSGLPNDRFSAERPEGSISTLTIQRTEQRDSAMYRCASSLRGIPGANVLTFGAGSRLTVL.

This chain links TRBV7-6 with TRBJ1-2, with TRBD1 matching 10 bases. With 4 bases clipped from V and 5 bases from J, the junction kept 10 bases outside the gene matches. CDR3 length: 16 amino acids. Germline V gene sequence: CDR1 SGHVS, CDR2 FNYEAQ. CDR3: CASSSTKVDRGYGYTF. CDR3 in DNA: TGTGCCAGCAGCTCGACAAAAGTGGACAGGGGGTATGGCTACACCTTC. The full variable domain, with the rest looked up from reference TRBV7-6 and TRBJ1-2, is GAGVSQSPRYKVTKRGQDVALRCDPISGHVSLYWYRQALGQGPEFLTYFNYEAQQDKSGLPNDRFSAERPEGSISTLTIQRTEQRDSAMYRCASSSTKVDRGYGYTFGSGTRLTVV.

The chain links TRBV2 to TRBJ1-1; D is possibly TRBD1 (6 bases). CDR1 and CDR2 from the germline V gene are SNHLY and FYNNEI. Trimming took 6 bases from V and 1 from J, leaving 15 bases between them. The CDR3 length is 15 residues. CDR3 residues: CASSTGQRGNTEAFF. For the CDR3, the DNA is TGTGCCAGCAGCACCGGACAGCGTGGGAACACTGAAGCTTTCTTT.

This chain uses TRBV2 with TRBJ2-1, with TRBD2 as a possible D gene (6 bases). CDR1 is SNHLY, CDR2 FYNNEI, per germline. The ends were cut back, 3 bases at V and 9 bases at J, with 12 bases in the middle. This CDR3 region has 13 residues. The CDR3 sequence is CASSDSGGPEQFF. For the CDR3, the DNA is TGTGCCAGCAGTGACTCCGGGGGACCTGAGCAGTTCTTC.

The chain carries TRBV11-3 and TRBJ2-2; tentatively, D is TRBD1 (6 bases). Per the germline V gene, CDR1 is SGHNT and CDR2 is YENEEA. The CDR3 runs 16 residues. The V gene lost 1 base and the J gene lost 0 bases, with 9 bases spanning the gap. CDR3 sequence reads: CASSLGGQPNTGELFF. The CDR3 region has the DNA TGTGCCAGCAGCTTAGGGGGGCAACCGAACACCGGGGAGCTGTTTTTT.

The V gene is TRBV4-3, the J gene TRBJ2-2, with 7 bases fitting TRBD2. Germline V gene sequence: CDR1 LGHNA, CDR2 YSLEER. This CDR3 comprises 17 residues. Trimming removed 0 bases from V and 6 bases from J; junction bases left unmatched: 10. CDR3 nucleotide sequence: TGCGCCAGCAGCCAAGACTGGGGAGGGACGAGCCCCGGGGAGCTGTTTTTT. It is translated as CASSQDWGGTSPGELFF.

The chain uses TRBV2 and TRBJ2-5; 11 bases agree with TRBD1. The J segment lost 2 bases and the V segment lost 8 bases, leaving 10 bases of the junction unmatched. This CDR3 contains 16 residues. Looked up from germline, CDR1 is SNHLY and CDR2 is FYNNEI. CDR3 amino acids: CASWRVGQGAQETQYF. CDR3 coding DNA: TGTGCCAGCTGGAGGGTAGGACAGGGGGCTCAAGAGACCCAGTACTTC. Together with reference TRBV2 and TRBJ2-5, the CDR3 gives the full variable domain: EPEVTQTPSHQVTQMGQEVILRCVPISNHLYFYWYRQILGQKVEFLVSFYNNEISEKSEIFDDQFSVERPDGSNFTLKIRSTKLEDSAMYFCASWRVGQGAQETQYFGPGTRLLVL.

The V and J genes are TRBV6-1 and TRBJ2-7, with D maybe TRBD2 (6 bases). CDR3 length: 16 amino acids. Deletions cut 2 bases from V and 2 bases from J, with 16 bases between. Germline CDR1 reads MNHNS; CDR2 reads SASEGT. As DNA, the CDR3 is TGTGCCAGCAGTGAAAGGTCTCGGGGGATAACCTACGAGCAGTACTTC. Protein sequence: CASSERSRGITYEQYF.

The V call is TRBV15, the J call TRBJ1-2; TRBD1 is a possible D gene (6 bases). Trimming pared 8 bases from V and 6 bases from J, leaving 22 bases between. Germline CDR1 LNHNV, CDR2 YYDKDF (reference sequence). The CDR3 is 15 residues long. The CDR3 here is CATRDTARNRDGYTF. The CDR3 nucleotides are TGTGCCACCCGGGACACCGCCAGGAACCGCGATGGCTACACCTTC.

The chain joins TRBV27 to TRBJ2-2, with 8 nucleotides matching TRBD1. Germline loops: CDR1 MNHEY, CDR2 SMNVEV (reference sequence). Unmatched junction bases numbered 7, after V lost 3 bases and J lost 4 bases. This CDR3 comprises 16 residues. The CDR3 spells CASSFPDRVGTGELFF. CDR3 DNA: TGTGCCAGCAGTTTTCCGGACAGGGTTGGCACCGGGGAGCTGTTTTTT.

This clone appeared a single time. The chain couples TRBV7-6 to TRBJ2-2; maybe TRBD2 (6 bases). The CDR3 consists of 14 residues. V lost 2 bases to trimming and J lost 5 bases, with 9 bases between them. CDR1 is SGHVS, CDR2 FNYEAQ, per germline. The CDR3 DNA is TGTGCCAGCAGCTTATTTGCGGGAACCGGGGAGCTGTTTTTT. Amino acid sequence: CASSLFAGTGELFF.

The chain couples TRBV11-3 to TRBJ1-1; maybe TRBD1 (6 bases). Trimming left V 6 bases short and J 1 base short, with 15 bases between. There are 15 residues in the CDR3. Germline-derived CDR1 and CDR2 are SGHNT and YENEEA. The CDR3 nucleotides are TGTGCCAGCAGGACCTCGGGACAACAGAACACTGAAGCTTTCTTT. Its protein product is CASRTSGQQNTEAFF. Drawing the rest from reference TRBV11-3 and TRBJ1-1, the complete variable domain is EAGVVQSPRYKIIEKKQPVAFWCNPISGHNTLYWYLQNLGQGPELLIRYENEEAVDDSQLPKDRFSAERLKGVDSTLKIQPAELGDSAVYLCASRTSGQQNTEAFFGQGTRLTVV.

V gene TRBV14 combines with J gene TRBJ2-1; possibly TRBD1 for D (6 bases). Germline values: CDR1 SGHDN, CDR2 FVKESK. V dropped 2 bases and J dropped 3 bases, with 14 bases sitting between them. The CDR3 runs 16 residues. CDR3 coding DNA: TGTGCCAGCAGCCAAACCCCAGAGGACAGCTACAATGAGCAGTTCTTC. Amino acid sequence: CASSQTPEDSYNEQFF.

This clone occurred once. This rearrangement joins TRBV7-8 to TRBJ2-4; D remains unclear. V gave up 1 base and J gave up 9 bases, with 7 bases separating them. Germline V gene lookup returns CDR1 SGHVS and CDR2 FQNEAQ. The CDR3 spans 12 residues. The CDR3 sequence is CASSLDSVIQYF. Here the CDR3 DNA reads TGTGCCAGCAGCTTAGATTCGGTCATTCAGTACTTC.

This clone has more than one count but fewer than ten. The chain employs TRBV4-3 and TRBJ1-2; no firm D call. The V and J ends lost 3 bases and 0 bases respectively, with 11 bases between them. CDR1 is LGHNA, CDR2 YSLEER, per germline. CDR3 length: 15 residues. The CDR3 protein is CASSQERNANYGYTF. In DNA, the CDR3 is TGCGCCAGCAGCCAGGAGCGAAACGCTAACTATGGCTACACCTTC.

V is TRBV5-8 and J is TRBJ1-2; the match to TRBD1 covers 7 bases. Trimming took 5 bases from V and 7 from J; bases not matched to a gene: 11. Germline assignment: CDR1 SGHTS and CDR2 YDEGEE. CDR3 length equals 14 residues. CDR3 nucleotides: TGTGCCAGCAGTTTGAAAAACAGGGGTGGTGGCTACACCTTC. Translation gives CASSLKNRGGGYTF.

The chain couples TRBV7-6 to TRBJ1-1, with 8 positions matching TRBD1. The CDR3 is 15 amino acids. Per the germline V gene, CDR1 is SGHVS and CDR2 is FNYEAQ. V trimming: 5 bases; J trimming: 10 bases; junction bases outside the gene matches: 15. CDR3 nucleotide sequence: TGTGCCAGCAGCCCAAACACGGGACAGGCTCAAATAGCTTTCTTT. This sequence encodes CASSPNTGQAQIAFF. The whole variable domain, filled in from reference TRBV7-6 and TRBJ1-1, reads GAGVSQSPRYKVTKRGQDVALRCDPISGHVSLYWYRQALGQGPEFLTYFNYEAQQDKSGLPNDRFSAERPEGSISTLTIQRTEQRDSAMYRCASSPNTGQAQIAFFGQGTRLTVV.

V and J are TRBV6-6 and TRBJ2-3; D is possibly TRBD2 (6 bases). This CDR3 region has 12 residues. The germline V gene encodes CDR1 MNHNY and CDR2 SVGAGI (reference sequence). V gave up 6 bases and J gave up 7 bases, with 11 bases separating them. The CDR3 DNA reads as TGTGCCAGCAGCCCCGGGGGATATACGCAGTATTTT. Encoded protein: CASSPGGYTQYF.

The chain joins TRBV28 to TRBJ1-2; weak D call: TRBD1 (5 bases). CDR1 and CDR2 (germline): MDHEN, SYDVKM. CDR3 length: 15 amino acids. Trimming pared 3 bases from V and 0 bases from J, leaving 11 bases between. The CDR3 loop is CASSLKQATNYGYTF. The DNA for the CDR3 is TGTGCCAGCAGTTTGAAACAGGCCACTAACTATGGCTACACCTTC.